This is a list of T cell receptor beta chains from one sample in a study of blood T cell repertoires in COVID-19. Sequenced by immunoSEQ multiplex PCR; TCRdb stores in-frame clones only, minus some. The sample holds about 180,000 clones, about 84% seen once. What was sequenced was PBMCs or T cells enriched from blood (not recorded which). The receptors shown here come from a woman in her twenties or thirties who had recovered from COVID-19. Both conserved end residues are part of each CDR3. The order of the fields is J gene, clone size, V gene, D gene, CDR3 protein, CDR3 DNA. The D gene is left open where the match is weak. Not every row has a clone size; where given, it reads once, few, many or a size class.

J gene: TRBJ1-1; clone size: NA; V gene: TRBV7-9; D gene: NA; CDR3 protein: CASSTRQADDPNTEAFF; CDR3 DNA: TGTGCCAGCAGCACAAGACAGGCTGACGATCCAAACACTGAAGCTTTCTTT
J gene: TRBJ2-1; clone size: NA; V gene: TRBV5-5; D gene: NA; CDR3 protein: CASAGPARGSNEQFF; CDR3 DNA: TGTGCCAGCGCCGGTCCGGCCAGAGGATCCAATGAGCAGTTCTTC
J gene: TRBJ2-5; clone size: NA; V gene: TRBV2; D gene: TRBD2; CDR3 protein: CASIRTSGRVGETQYF; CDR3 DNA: TGTGCCAGCATCCGGACTAGCGGGAGAGTCGGAGAGACCCAGTACTTC
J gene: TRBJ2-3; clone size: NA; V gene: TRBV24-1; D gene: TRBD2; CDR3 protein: CATSGSGRGGATDTQYF; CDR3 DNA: TGTGCCACCAGTGGTTCCGGCCGGGGGGGGGCAACAGATACGCAGTATTTT
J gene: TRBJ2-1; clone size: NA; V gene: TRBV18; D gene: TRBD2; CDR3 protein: CASTTTSGSGNEQFF; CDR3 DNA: TGTGCCAGCACGACCACTAGCGGGAGTGGTAATGAGCAGTTCTTC
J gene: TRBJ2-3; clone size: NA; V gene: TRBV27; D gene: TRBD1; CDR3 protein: CASSLSFDRGRYTDTQYF; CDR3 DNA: TGTGCCAGCAGTTTATCTTTTGACAGGGGTCGATACACAGATACGCAGTATTTT
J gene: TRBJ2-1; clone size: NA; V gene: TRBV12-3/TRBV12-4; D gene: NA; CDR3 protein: CASSLDGLRWFF; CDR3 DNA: TGTGCCAGCAGTTTAGACGGACTCCGGTGGTTCTTC
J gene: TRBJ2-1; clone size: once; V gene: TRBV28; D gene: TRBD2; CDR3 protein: CASSPGTKYYNEQFF; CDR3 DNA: TGTGCCAGCAGTCCCGGGACTAAGTATTACAATGAGCAGTTCTTC
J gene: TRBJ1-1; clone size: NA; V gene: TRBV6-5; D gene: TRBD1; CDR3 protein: CASSYSRTGSTEAFF; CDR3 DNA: TGTGCCAGCAGTTACTCTAGGACAGGGTCCACTGAAGCTTTCTTT
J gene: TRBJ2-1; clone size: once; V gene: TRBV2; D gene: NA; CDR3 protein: CASSADGSSYNEQFF; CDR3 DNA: TGTGCCAGCAGCGCCGACGGGTCCTCCTACAATGAGCAGTTCTTC
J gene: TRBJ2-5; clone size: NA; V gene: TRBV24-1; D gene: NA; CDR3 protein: CATSREETQYF; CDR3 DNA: TGTGCCACCAGTAGAGAAGAGACCCAGTACTTC
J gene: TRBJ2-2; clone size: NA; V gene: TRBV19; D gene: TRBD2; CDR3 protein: CASSIRLLVLAGPTGELFF; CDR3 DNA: TGTGCCAGTAGTATCAGGCTTCTTGTCCTAGCGGGACCCACCGGGGAGCTGTTTTTT
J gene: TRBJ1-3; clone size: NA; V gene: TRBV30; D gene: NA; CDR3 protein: CAWSVGNTIYF; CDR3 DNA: TGTGCCTGGAGCGTTGGAAACACCATATATTTT
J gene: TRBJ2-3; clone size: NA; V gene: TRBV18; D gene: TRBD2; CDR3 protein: CASSAGVTDTQYF; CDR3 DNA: TGTGCCAGCTCAGCGGGAGTAACAGATACGCAGTATTTT
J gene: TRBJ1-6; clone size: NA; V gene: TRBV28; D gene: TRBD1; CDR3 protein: CASSFLRGRSSPLHF; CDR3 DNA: TGTGCCAGCAGTTTCCTAAGGGGGCGATCTTCACCCCTCCACTTT
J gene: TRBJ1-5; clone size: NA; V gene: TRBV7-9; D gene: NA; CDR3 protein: CASSLGEGGDSNQPQHF; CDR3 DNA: TGTGCCAGCAGCTTAGGGGAGGGAGGGGATAGCAATCAGCCCCAGCATTTT
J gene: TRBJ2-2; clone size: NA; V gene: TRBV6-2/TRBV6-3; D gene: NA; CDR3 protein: CASSPSGRELNGELFF; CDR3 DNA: TGTGCCAGCAGCCCTTCGGGTCGGGAACTGAACGGGGAGCTGTTTTTT
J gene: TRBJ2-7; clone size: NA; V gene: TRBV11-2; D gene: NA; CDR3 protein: CASSLWDSTGEQYF; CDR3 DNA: TGTGCCAGCAGCTTATGGGACTCCACTGGAGAGCAGTACTTC
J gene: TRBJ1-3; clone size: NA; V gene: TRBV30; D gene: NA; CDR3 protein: CAWTVGNTIYF; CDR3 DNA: TGTGCCTGGACCGTAGGAAACACCATATATTTT
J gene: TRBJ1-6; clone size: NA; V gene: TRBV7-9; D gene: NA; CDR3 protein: CASSLEGLGSPLHF; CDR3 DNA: TGTGCCAGCAGCTTAGAGGGGCTGGGATCACCCCTCCACTTT
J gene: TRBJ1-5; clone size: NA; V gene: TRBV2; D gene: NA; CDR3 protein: CASTGEGGRQPQHF; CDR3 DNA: TGTGCCAGCACCGGCGAGGGAGGGCGTCAGCCCCAGCATTTT
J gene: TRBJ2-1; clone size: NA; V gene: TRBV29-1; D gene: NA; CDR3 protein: CSVEEGMGSGNEQFF; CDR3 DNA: TGCAGCGTTGAGGAGGGTATGGGGAGTGGGAATGAGCAGTTCTTC
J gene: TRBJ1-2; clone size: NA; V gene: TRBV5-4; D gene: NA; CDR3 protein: CASSLAKGRNYGYTF; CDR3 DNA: TGTGCCAGCAGCTTGGCTAAAGGGAGGAACTATGGCTACACCTTC
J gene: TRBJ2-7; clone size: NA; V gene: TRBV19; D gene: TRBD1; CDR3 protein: CASSMGTGVTYEQYF; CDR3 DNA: TGTGCCAGTAGTATGGGGACAGGGGTGACCTACGAGCAGTACTTC
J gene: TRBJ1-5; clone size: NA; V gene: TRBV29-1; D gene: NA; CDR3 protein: CSVSDGNQPQHF; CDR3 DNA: TGCAGCGTTTCTGACGGGAATCAGCCCCAGCATTTT
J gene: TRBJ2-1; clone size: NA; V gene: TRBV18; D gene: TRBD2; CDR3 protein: CASSRSGTSAYNEQFF; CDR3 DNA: TGTGCCAGCTCAAGGAGCGGGACTAGTGCCTACAATGAGCAGTTCTTC
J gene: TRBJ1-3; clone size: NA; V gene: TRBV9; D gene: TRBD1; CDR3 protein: CASSVAGTGNSGNTIYF; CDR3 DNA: TGTGCCAGCAGCGTAGCTGGGACAGGGAACTCTGGAAACACCATATATTTT
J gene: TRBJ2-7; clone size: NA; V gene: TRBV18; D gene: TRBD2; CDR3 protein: CASSPGIAGAYEQYF; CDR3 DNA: TGTGCCAGCTCACCAGGGATAGCGGGTGCCTACGAGCAGTACTTC
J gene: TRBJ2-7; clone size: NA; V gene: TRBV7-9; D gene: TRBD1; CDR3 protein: CASSLGHGTAPSYEQYF; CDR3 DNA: TGTGCCAGCAGCTTAGGTCACGGGACAGCTCCATCCTACGAGCAGTACTTC
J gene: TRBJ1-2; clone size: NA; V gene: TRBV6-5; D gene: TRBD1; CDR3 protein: CASSTLTGEVDGYTF; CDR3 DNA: TGTGCCAGCAGTACCCTAACAGGGGAAGTCGATGGCTACACCTTC
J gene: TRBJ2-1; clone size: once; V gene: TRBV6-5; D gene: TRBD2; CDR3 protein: CAILSGRSHNEQFF; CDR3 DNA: TGTGCCATACTAAGCGGGAGGTCCCACAATGAGCAGTTCTTC
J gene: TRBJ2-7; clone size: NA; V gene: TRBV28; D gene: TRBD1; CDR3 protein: CASSFDRGQQEF; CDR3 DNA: TGTGCCAGCAGTTTTGACAGGGGGCAGCAAGAGTTC
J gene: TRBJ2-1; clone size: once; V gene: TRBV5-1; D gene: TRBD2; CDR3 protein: CASSTGTSGGDKQFF; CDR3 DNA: TGCGCCAGCAGCACAGGGACTAGCGGGGGGGATAAGCAGTTCTTC
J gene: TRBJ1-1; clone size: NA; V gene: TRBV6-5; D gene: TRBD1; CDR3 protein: CASSLFFQTGAEAFF; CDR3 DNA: TGTGCCAGCAGTCTATTTTTCCAAACAGGGGCTGAAGCTTTCTTT
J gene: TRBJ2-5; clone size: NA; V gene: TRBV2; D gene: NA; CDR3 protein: CASSQGLETQYF; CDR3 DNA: TGTGCCAGCAGTCAGGGGCTGGAGACCCAGTACTTC
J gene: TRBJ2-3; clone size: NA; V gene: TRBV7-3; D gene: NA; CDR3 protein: CASSLRLEGDTQYF; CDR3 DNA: TGTGCCAGCAGCTTAAGACTAGAGGGGGATACGCAGTATTTT
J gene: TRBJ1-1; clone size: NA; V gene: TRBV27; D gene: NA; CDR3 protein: CASSLSPIRDSNTEAFF; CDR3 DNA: TGTGCCAGCAGTTTATCTCCGATCAGGGATTCGAACACTGAAGCTTTCTTT
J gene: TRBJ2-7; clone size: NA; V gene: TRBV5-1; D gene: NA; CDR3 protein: CASGEGGKVLEQYF; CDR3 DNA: TGCGCCAGCGGCGAGGGAGGAAAGGTCTTGGAGCAGTACTTC
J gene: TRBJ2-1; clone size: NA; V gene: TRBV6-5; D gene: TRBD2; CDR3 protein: CASSYRASGTNEQFF; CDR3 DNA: TGTGCCAGCAGTTACCGGGCTAGCGGGACAAATGAGCAGTTCTTC
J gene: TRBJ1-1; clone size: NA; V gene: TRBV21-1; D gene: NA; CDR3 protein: CASSKGGGRNTEAFF; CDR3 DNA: TGTGCCAGCAGCAAAGGCGGGGGTCGAAACACTGAAGCTTTCTTT
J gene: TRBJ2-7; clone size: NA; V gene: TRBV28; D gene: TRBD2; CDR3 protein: CASSLNLGRLQLTYEQYF; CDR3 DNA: TGTGCCAGCAGTTTAAACCTCGGGAGGCTTCAATTAACCTACGAGCAGTACTTC
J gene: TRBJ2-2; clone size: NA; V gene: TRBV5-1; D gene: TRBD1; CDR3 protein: CASSLTGGMSGELFF; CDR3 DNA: TGCGCCAGCAGCTTGACAGGGGGTATGTCCGGGGAGCTGTTTTTT